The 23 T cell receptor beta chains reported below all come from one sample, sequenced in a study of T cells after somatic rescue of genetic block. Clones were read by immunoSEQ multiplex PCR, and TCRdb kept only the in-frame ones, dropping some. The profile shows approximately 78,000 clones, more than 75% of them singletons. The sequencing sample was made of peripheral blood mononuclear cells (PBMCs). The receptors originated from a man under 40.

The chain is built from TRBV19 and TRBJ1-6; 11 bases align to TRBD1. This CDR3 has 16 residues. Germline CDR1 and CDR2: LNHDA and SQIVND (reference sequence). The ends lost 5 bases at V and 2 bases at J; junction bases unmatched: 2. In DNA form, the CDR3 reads TGTGCCAGTAGTGGGGGACAGGGGGCCTATAATTCACCCCTCCACTTT. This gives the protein CASSGGQGAYNSPLHF.

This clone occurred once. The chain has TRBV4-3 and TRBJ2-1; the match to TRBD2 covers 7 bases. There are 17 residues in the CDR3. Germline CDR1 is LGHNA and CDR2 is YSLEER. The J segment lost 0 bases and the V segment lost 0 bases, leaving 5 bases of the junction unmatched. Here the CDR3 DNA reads TGCGCCAGCAGCCAAGATTCGCTAGCGGACTCCTACAATGAGCAGTTCTTC. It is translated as CASSQDSLADSYNEQFF.

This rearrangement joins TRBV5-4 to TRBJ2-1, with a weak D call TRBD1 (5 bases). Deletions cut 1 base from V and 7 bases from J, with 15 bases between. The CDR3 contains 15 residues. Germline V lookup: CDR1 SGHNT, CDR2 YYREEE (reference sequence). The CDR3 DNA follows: TGTGCCAGCAGCTTGCTCTTATCAGGGCAAAATGAGCAGTTCTTC. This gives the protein CASSLLLSGQNEQFF.

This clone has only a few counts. CDR3 loop: CASSIDLLRGREAFF. The CDR3 DNA sequence: TGTGCCAGTAGTATAGATCTACTCAGGGGCCGTGAAGCTTTCTTT. The chain recombines TRBV19 with TRBJ1-1; perhaps TRBD1 as D (6 bases). V lost 0 bases and J lost 7, with 15 bases in between. CDR3 length equals 15 residues. The germline V gene has CDR1 LNHDA and CDR2 SQIVND (reference sequence).

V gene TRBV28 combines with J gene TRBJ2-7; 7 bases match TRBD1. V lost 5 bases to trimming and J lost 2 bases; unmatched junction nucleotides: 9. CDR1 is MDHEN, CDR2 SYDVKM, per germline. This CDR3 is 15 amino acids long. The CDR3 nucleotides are TGTGCCAGCAGTCACCCCTCGACAGGGACCTACGAGCAGTACTTC. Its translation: CASSHPSTGTYEQYF.

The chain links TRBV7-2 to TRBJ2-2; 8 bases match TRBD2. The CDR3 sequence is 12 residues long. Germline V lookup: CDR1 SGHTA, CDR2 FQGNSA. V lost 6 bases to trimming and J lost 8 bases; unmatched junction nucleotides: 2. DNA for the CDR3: TGTGCCAGCAGTCGACTAGCGGGGGAGCTGTTTTTT. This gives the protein CASSRLAGELFF.

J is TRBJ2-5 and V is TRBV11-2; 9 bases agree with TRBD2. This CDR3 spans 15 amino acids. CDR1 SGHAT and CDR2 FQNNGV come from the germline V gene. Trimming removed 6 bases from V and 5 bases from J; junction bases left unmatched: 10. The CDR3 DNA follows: TGTGCCAGCAGGACGAACGCGGGGGGGTCGGAGACCCAGTACTTC. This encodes CASRTNAGGSETQYF.

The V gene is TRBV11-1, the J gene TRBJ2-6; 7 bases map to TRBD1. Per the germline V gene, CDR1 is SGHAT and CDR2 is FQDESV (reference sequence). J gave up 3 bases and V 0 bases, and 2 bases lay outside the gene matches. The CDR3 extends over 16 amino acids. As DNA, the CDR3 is TGTGCCAGCAGCTTAGCCTCAGGGGGTGGGGCCAACGTCCTGACTTTC. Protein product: CASSLASGGGANVLTF.

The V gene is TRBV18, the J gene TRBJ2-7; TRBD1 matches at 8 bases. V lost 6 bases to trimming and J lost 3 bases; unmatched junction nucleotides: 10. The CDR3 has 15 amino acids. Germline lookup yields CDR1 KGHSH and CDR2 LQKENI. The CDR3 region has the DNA TGTGCCAGCTCTCCCCGGACAGGGTCTAACTACGAGCAGTACTTC. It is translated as CASSPRTGSNYEQYF. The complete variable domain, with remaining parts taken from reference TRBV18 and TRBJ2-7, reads NAGVMQNPRHLVRRRGQEARLRCSPMKGHSHVYWYRQLPEEGLKFMVYLQKENIIDESGMPKERFSAEFPKEGPSILRIQQVVRGDSAAYFCASSPRTGSNYEQYFGPGTRLTVT.

The CDR3 DNA follows: TGTGCCAGCAGGTCACCGGGACAATGGTACTTC. Protein sequence: CASRSPGQWYF. This chain uses TRBV28 with TRBJ2-4; D is perhaps TRBD1 (6 bases). Trimming shortened V by 6 bases and J by 15 bases, and 15 bases separated the two germline ends. Per germline, CDR1 MDHEN and CDR2 SYDVKM. The CDR3 has 11 residues.

The CDR3 DNA is TGTGCCAGCAGGCAGGTTGATACGCAGTATTTT. This codes for CASRQVDTQYF. This chain links TRBV27 with TRBJ2-3; D unresolved. CDR3 length: 11 residues. V lost 6 bases, J lost 6 bases, and 7 bases lay in between. Germline assignment: CDR1 MNHEY and CDR2 SMNVEV (reference sequence).

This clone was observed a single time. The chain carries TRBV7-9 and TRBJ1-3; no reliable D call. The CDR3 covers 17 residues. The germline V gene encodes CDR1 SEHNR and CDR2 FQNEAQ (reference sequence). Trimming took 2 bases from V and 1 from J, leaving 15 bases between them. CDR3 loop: CASSLYKDAGSGNTIYF. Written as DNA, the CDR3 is TGTGCCAGCAGCTTATATAAAGACGCGGGATCTGGAAACACCATATATTTT.

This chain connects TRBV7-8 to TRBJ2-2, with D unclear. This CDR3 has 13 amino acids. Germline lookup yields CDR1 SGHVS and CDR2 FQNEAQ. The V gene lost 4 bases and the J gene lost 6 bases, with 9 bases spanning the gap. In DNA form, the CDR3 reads TGTGCCAGCAGCTCTAAGGTGGCCGGGGAGCTGTTTTTT. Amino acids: CASSSKVAGELFF.

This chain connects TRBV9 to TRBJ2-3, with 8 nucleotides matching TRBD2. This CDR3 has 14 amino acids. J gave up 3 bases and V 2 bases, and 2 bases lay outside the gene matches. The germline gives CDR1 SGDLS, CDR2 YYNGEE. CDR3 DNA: TGTGCCAGCAGCGTTGGACTAGCAACAGATACGCAGTATTTT. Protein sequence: CASSVGLATDTQYF.

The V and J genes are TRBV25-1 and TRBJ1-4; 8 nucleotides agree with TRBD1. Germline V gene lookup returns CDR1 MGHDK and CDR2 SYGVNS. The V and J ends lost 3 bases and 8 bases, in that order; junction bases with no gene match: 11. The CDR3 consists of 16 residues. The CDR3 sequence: CASSDSSGGLGEKLFF. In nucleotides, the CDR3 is TGTGCCAGCAGTGATTCATCAGGGGGCTTGGGAGAAAAACTGTTTTTT.

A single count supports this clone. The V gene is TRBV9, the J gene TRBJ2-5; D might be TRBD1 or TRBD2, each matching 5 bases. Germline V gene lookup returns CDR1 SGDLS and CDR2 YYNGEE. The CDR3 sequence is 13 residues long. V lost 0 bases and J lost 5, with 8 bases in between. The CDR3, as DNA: TGTGCCAGCAGCGTAGACGAGGGGGAGACCCAGTACTTC. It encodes CASSVDEGETQYF.

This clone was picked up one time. The CDR3 reads CATSSGSTRPQHF. CDR3 DNA: TGTGCCACCAGCTCCGGGTCTACCAGACCCCAGCATTTT. The chain combines TRBV15 with TRBJ1-5; D remains ambiguous. V shed 5 bases and J shed 10 bases, with 15 bases lying between them. Germline-derived CDR1 and CDR2 are LNHNV and YYDKDF (reference sequence). The length of the CDR3 is 13 residues.

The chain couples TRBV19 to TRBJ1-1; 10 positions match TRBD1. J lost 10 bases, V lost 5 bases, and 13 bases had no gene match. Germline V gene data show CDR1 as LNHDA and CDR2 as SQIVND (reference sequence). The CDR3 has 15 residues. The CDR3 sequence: CASSAPGTGEEVAFF. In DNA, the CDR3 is TGTGCCAGTAGTGCCCCCGGGACAGGGGAAGAGGTAGCTTTCTTT.

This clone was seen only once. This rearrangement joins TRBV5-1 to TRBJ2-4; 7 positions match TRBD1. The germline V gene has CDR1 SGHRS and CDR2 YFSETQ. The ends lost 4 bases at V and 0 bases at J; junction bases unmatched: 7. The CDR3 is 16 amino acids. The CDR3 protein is CASSGGQYIAKNIQYF. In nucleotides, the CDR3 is TGCGCCAGCAGCGGGGGACAGTACATAGCCAAAAACATTCAGTACTTC.

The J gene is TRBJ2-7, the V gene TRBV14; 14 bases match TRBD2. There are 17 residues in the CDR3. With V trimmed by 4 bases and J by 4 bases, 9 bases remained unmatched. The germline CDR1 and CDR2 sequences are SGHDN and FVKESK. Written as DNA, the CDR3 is TGTGCCAGCAGCCCGATGGGACTAGCGGGAGTGGGTTACGAGCAGTACTTC. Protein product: CASSPMGLAGVGYEQYF.

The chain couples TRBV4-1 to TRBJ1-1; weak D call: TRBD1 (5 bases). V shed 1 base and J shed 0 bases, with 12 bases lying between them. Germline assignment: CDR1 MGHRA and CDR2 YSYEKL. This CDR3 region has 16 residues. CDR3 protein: CASSQGGGRMNTEAFF. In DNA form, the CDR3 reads TGCGCCAGCAGCCAAGGGGGGGGACGTATGAACACTGAAGCTTTCTTT.

The CDR3 region is CASSSAGTAHQETQYF. The CDR3 DNA reads as TGTGCCAGCAGCTCAGCCGGGACAGCCCACCAAGAGACCCAGTACTTC. The rearrangement joins TRBV7-9 to TRBJ2-5, with 7 bases identical to TRBD1. The germline CDR1 and CDR2 sequences are SEHNR and FQNEAQ (reference sequence). V dropped 4 bases and J dropped 0; count of bases not matched to a gene: 8. The CDR3 is made up of 16 amino acids.

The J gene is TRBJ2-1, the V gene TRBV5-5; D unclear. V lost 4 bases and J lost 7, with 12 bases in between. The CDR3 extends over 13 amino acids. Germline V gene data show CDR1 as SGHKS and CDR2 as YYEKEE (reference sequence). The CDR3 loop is CASSPGNLNEQFF. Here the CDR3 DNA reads TGTGCCAGCAGCCCCGGCAACCTGAATGAGCAGTTCTTC.